The T cell receptor beta chain under discussion was sequenced for a study of blood T cell repertoires in COVID-19. Whole-study context: Samples came from the United States, Italy and Spain, spanning acute and convalescent COVID-19. T cells, B-cell-depleted T cells, or PBMCs provided the cDNA or gDNA that served as material.

Profiling relied on immunoSEQ multiplex PCR, and the TCRdb table lists in-frame clones only, not all of them. In the table there are fewer than 200,000 clones, around 89% of which are singletons. Germline V gene sequence: CDR1 MDHEN, CDR2 SYDVKM. The CDR3 is made up of 14 amino acids. This clone was found a few times. The junction departs from germline at one end; a sequencing error may be responsible. V gene TRBV28 combines with J gene TRBJ1-6; tentative D call: TRBD1 (5 bases). The clonotype was recovered from a man aged 18 to 30 who had recovered from COVID-19. Sequenced material: peripheral blood. Written as DNA, the CDR3 is TGTGCCACCAGTTCCGGGACTACAAATTCACCCCTCCACTTT. It codes for CATSSGTTNSPLHF.